A single T cell receptor (beta chain) is shown here with its context. Its antigen is unknown. The source of the sample is a study of cytomegalovirus exposure and HLA in healthy donors. Study-level findings and limits: According to a later analysis, most TCR beta chains associated with CMV appeared HLA-restricted.

Looked up from germline, CDR1 is SGHTA and CDR2 is FQGTGA. The CDR3 length is 16 residues. The V and J ends lost 3 bases and 6 bases, in that order; junction bases with no gene match: 12. PCR involved 60 Vbeta and 13 Jbeta primers. The assay was immunoSEQ multiplex PCR, and TCRdb's table has in-frame clones only and misses some. This table has about 160,000 clones, 80% appearing once. This chain connects TRBV7-3 to TRBJ1-2; TRBD1 aligns across 8 bases. This sequence was found in a man aged 25 to 40 in good health and CMV-seronegative. Sequenced sample: PBMCs. The CDR3 DNA reads as TGTGCCAGCAGCTTGGGTCCTGGACAGGGATCCCATGGCTACACCTTC. Translated: CASSLGPGQGSHGYTF. The whole variable domain, filled in from reference TRBV7-3 and TRBJ1-2, reads GAGVSQTPSNKVTEKGKYVELRCDPISGHTALYWYRQSLGQGPEFLIYFQGTGAADDSGLPNDRFFAVRPEGSVSTLKIQRTERGDSAVYLCASSLGPGQGSHGYTFGSGTRLTVV.